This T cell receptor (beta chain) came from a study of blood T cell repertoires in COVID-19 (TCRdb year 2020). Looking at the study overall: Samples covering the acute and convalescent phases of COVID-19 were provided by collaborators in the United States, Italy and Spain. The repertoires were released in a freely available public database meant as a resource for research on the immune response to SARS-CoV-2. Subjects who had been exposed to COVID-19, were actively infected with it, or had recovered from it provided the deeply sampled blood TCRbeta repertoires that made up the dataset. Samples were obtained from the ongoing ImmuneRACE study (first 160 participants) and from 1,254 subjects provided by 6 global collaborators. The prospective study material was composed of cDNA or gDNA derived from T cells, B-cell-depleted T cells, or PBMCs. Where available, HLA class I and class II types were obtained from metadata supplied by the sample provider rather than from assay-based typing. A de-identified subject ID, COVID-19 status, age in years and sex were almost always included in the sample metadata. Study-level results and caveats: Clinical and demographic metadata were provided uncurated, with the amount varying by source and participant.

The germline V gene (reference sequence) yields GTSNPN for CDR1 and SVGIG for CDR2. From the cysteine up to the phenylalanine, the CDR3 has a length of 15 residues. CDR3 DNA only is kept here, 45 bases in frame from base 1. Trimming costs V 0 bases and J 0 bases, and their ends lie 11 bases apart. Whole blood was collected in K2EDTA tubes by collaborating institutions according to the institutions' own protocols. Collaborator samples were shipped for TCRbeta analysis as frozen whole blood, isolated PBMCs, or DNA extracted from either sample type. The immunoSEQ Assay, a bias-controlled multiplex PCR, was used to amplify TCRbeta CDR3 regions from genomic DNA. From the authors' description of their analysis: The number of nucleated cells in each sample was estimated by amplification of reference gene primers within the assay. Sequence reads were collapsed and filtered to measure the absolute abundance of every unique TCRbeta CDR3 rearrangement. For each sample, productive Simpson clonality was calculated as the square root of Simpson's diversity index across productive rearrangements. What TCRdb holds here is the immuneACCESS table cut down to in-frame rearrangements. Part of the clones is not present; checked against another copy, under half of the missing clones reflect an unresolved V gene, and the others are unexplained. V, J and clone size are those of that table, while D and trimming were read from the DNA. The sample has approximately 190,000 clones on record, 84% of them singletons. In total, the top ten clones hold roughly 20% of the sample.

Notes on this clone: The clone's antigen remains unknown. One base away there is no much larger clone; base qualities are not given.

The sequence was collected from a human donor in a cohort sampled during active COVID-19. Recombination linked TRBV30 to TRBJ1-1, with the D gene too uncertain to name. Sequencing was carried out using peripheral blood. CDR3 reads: CAWSVSPGMNTEAFF. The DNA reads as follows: TGTGCCTGGAGTGTATCCCCGGGGATGAACACTGAAGCTTTCTTT. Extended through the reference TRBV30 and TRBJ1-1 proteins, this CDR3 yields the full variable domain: SQTIHQWPATLVQPVGSPLSLECTVEGTSNPNLYWYRQAAGRGLQLLFYSVGIGQISSEVPQNLSASRPQDRQFILSSKKLLLSDSGFYLCAWSVSPGMNTEAFFGQGTRLTVV.